A single sample is the source of the 5 T cell receptor beta chains below, sequenced in a study of response to subunit inactivated influenza vaccine. MiXCR, applied by TCRdb to the RT-PCR reads, yields one record per CDR3 protein. The repertoire holds 500,000 to 600,000 distinct CDR3 sequences, with about 7.6% as singletons. The material sequenced was PBMCs from blood, taken roughly 24 months after vaccination. Receptor source: a man between 50 and 75 years old who received an inactivated influenza vaccine.

This clonotype was seen a few times. CDR3 nucleotides: TGCAGCGCTCGGACAGGGGGCTCCTACGAGCAGTACTTC. Translated: CSARTGGSYEQYF. This chain uses TRBV29-1 with TRBJ2-7; 10 bases agree with TRBD1. This CDR3 spans 13 amino acids. J was trimmed by 0 bases and V by 7 bases; bases with no gene match: 3. Per the germline V gene, CDR1 is SQVTM and CDR2 is ANQGSEA.

V usage is TRBV20-1 and J usage is TRBJ2-5, with TRBD1 as a possible D gene (6 bases). This CDR3 contains 14 residues. The germline gives CDR1 DFQATT, CDR2 SNEGSKA (reference sequence). V was clipped by 3 bases and J by 5 bases, with 16 bases between them. The CDR3 is CSASSPWGRETQYF. CDR3 sequence (DNA): TGCAGTGCTAGTAGCCCATGGGGGCGGGAGACCCAGTACTTC.

There are many counts of this clonotype. The rearrangement joins TRBV20-1 to TRBJ2-1; TRBD2 is a possible D gene (5 bases). Germline V gene lookup returns CDR1 DFQATT and CDR2 SNEGSKA (reference sequence). Trimming removed 0 bases from V and 1 base from J, with 10 bases in between. The CDR3 length is 15 residues. CDR3 sequence reads: CSAREPSRSYNEQFF. In DNA, the CDR3 is TGCAGTGCTAGAGAGCCTAGCCGATCCTACAATGAGCAGTTCTTC.

This sequence joins TRBV28 and TRBJ2-5; possible D gene TRBD1, 5 bases. The CDR3 length is 13 residues. Per germline, CDR1 MDHEN and CDR2 SYDVKM. The V end was cut by 9 bases, the J end by 2 bases, with 13 bases between. The CDR3 DNA follows: TGTGCCAGTGACAGATCAAATCAAGAGACCCAGTACTTC. This gives the protein CASDRSNQETQYF.

This clonotype was counted a few times. J is TRBJ2-3 and V is TRBV28; perhaps TRBD2 as D (5 bases). The V and J ends lost 7 bases and 0 bases respectively, with 11 bases between them. Germline V lookup: CDR1 MDHEN, CDR2 SYDVKM. This CDR3 region has 14 residues. As DNA, the CDR3 is TGTGCCAGCATCCGGCGAGGGAGCACAGATACGCAGTATTTT. Protein product: CASIRRGSTDTQYF.